This is a list of T cell receptor beta chains from one sample in a study of blood T cell repertoires in COVID-19. Sequenced by immunoSEQ multiplex PCR; TCRdb stores in-frame clones only, minus some. The sample holds over 200,000 clones; 88% are singletons and the top ten take approximately 0.7%. Specimen: peripheral blood. The receptors were sampled from a human donor in a cohort sampled during active COVID-19. The CDR3 runs from the conserved cysteine through the conserved F or W. A D gene is named only where the DNA matches it firmly. Where a row states a size, it is once, few, many or the class of an expanded clone; other rows omit it.

abundance | j_gene | v_gene | d_gene | CDR3nt | CDR3aa
- | TRBJ1-2 | TRBV5-1 | TRBD1 | TGCGCCAGCAGCTTGGGATCGACAGGGAGCGGCTACACCTTC | CASSLGSTGSGYTF
- | TRBJ1-1 | TRBV6-2/TRBV6-3 | - | TGTGCCAGCAGTTACCCGGGGGGGAACACTGAAGCTTTCTTT | CASSYPGGNTEAFF
once | TRBJ2-7 | TRBV19 | TRBD2 | TGTGCCAGTAGTGCCCGCCCCGGGACTAGCGGTTCCTACGAGCAGTACTTC | CASSARPGTSGSYEQYF
- | TRBJ2-5 | TRBV27 | TRBD2 | TGTGCCAGCAGTCCCCGGACTAGCGGGGGGGCACGACAAGAGACCCAGTACTTC | CASSPRTSGGARQETQYF
- | TRBJ2-3 | TRBV6-6 | TRBD2 | TGTGCCAGCAGTTACTCCGGGGGGGCGGGAGATACGCAGTATTTT | CASSYSGGAGDTQYF
- | TRBJ2-7 | TRBV25-1 | - | TGTGCCAGCAGTGTGAGTTTCGGGTACGAGCAGTACTTC | CASSVSFGYEQYF
- | TRBJ2-7 | TRBV7-8 | TRBD1 | TGTGCCAGCAGCTTCCGGGACAGGGCTACCTACGAGCAGTACTTC | CASSFRDRATYEQYF
- | TRBJ2-6 | TRBV7-2 | TRBD2 | TGTGCCAGCAGCTCTCCTAGCGGGAGTGACTCTGGGGCCAACGTCCTGACTTTC | CASSSPSGSDSGANVLTF
- | TRBJ2-7 | TRBV4-3 | TRBD1 | TGCGCCAGCAGCCCCTCAGGGACAGGGAGCAACGAGCAGTACTTC | CASSPSGTGSNEQYF
- | TRBJ2-1 | TRBV3-1/TRBV3-2 | TRBD2 | TGTGCCGCGAGAAAGCCGTCCAGCGGGAACAAATACTACAATGAGCAGTTCTTC | CAARKPSSGNKYYNEQFF
- | TRBJ1-2 | TRBV19 | TRBD1 | TGTGCCAGTGGGTTAGTCCAGGGGGCGCGCGGCTACACCTTC | CASGLVQGARGYTF
once | TRBJ1-1 | TRBV11-3 | - | TGTGCCAGCAGCTTCAGTAACACTGAAGCTTTCTTT | CASSFSNTEAFF
- | TRBJ1-5 | TRBV6-5 | - | TGTGCCAGCGGAGAGGGACAGCCCCAGCATTTT | CASGEGQPQHF
- | TRBJ2-5 | TRBV4-3 | TRBD2 | TGCGCCAGCAGCCAAGAGGTAGCGGGGGGTCCAGAGACCCAGTACTTC | CASSQEVAGGPETQYF
- | TRBJ1-1 | TRBV11-2 | TRBD1 | TGTGCCAGCAGCGAAGACAGGGGGAACACTGAAGCTTTCTTT | CASSEDRGNTEAFF
- | TRBJ2-1 | TRBV6-2/TRBV6-3 | - | TGTGCCAGCAGTTATACTTCCGATGAGCAGTTCTTC | CASSYTSDEQFF
- | TRBJ2-7 | TRBV27 | - | TGTGCCAGCAAGTTGTTCCCTAACTCCTACGAGCAGTACTTC | CASKLFPNSYEQYF
- | TRBJ2-2 | TRBV11-3 | - | TGTGCCAGCAGCTCCCGTGGAAGGGGGGGCACCGGGGAGCTGTTTTTT | CASSSRGRGGTGELFF
- | TRBJ2-7 | TRBV4-2 | TRBD1 | TGTGCCAGCAGCCAGGGTCACGGGACAGAGTCCTACGAGCAGTACTTC | CASSQGHGTESYEQYF
- | TRBJ1-3 | TRBV19 | TRBD1 | TGTGCCAGCCAGGACAGGGGAACTGGAAACACCATATATTTT | CASQDRGTGNTIYF
once | TRBJ2-5 | TRBV11-3 | - | TGTGCCAGCAGCTTAGTTTCCGGGGGGACCCAGTACTTC | CASSLVSGGTQYF
- | TRBJ1-5 | TRBV12-3/TRBV12-4 | - | TGTGCCAGCAGTTTAGGGTTCCCAGGGCCCCAGCATTTT | CASSLGFPGPQHF
- | TRBJ2-5 | TRBV28 | - | TGTGCCAGCAGTCTAAGTACCAGGGATCAAGAGACCCAGTACTTC | CASSLSTRDQETQYF
- | TRBJ2-7 | TRBV5-8 | - | TGTGCCAGCAGCTTCGGCGGCCCCTACGAGCAGTACTTC | CASSFGGPYEQYF
- | TRBJ1-6 | TRBV28 | TRBD1 | TGTGCCACCCCAGCAATAGGAGGACAGGTGAATTCACCCCTCCACTTT | CATPAIGGQVNSPLHF
- | TRBJ1-1 | TRBV27 | TRBD1 | TGTGCCAGCAGTTTATTTACAGGGGGGGACACTGAAGCTTTCTTT | CASSLFTGGDTEAFF
- | TRBJ2-5 | TRBV6-1 | - | TGTGCCAGCAGTGAGCGAGGAAAAGAGACCCAGTACTTC | CASSERGKETQYF
- | TRBJ2-4 | TRBV12-3/TRBV12-4 | - | TGTGCCAGCAGCCGAGCCAAAAACATTCAGTACTTC | CASSRAKNIQYF
- | TRBJ2-1 | TRBV12-3/TRBV12-4 | TRBD2 | TGTGCCAGCAGTCCAACTAGCGGGAAGCAGTTCTTC | CASSPTSGKQFF
- | TRBJ2-7 | TRBV7-3 | TRBD1 | TGTGCCAGCAGCTTCGGGACAGGGGGCGGCGAGCAGTACTTC | CASSFGTGGGEQYF
medium-sized | TRBJ2-2 | TRBV19 | - | TGTGCCAGTAGTATATCCTGGACTACCGGGGAGCTGTTTTTT | CASSISWTTGELFF
- | TRBJ1-6 | TRBV27 | TRBD1 | TGTGCCAGCAGTTTAGGGACAGGGAATTCACCCCTCCACTTT | CASSLGTGNSPLHF
- | TRBJ1-3 | TRBV15 | - | TGTGCCACCAGCCGTCCGACGGGATACGGAAACACCATATATTTT | CATSRPTGYGNTIYF
- | TRBJ2-3 | TRBV3-1/TRBV3-2 | TRBD2 | TGTGCCAGCAGCTCCCCTAAAGCGGGGGGAATCACAGATACGCAGTATTTT | CASSSPKAGGITDTQYF
- | TRBJ2-3 | TRBV19 | - | TGTGCCAGTAGTGACCGGGACTGGGGGGATACGCAGTATTTT | CASSDRDWGDTQYF
- | TRBJ1-2 | TRBV30 | - | TGTGCCTGGAGGGGGCGGAGTATCTATGGCTACACCTTC | CAWRGRSIYGYTF
once | TRBJ2-3 | TRBV10-3 | - | TGTGCCATCAGTGAAGAAAGAGGCACAGATACGCAGTATTTT | CAISEERGTDTQYF
- | TRBJ1-5 | TRBV4-1 | TRBD1 | TGCGCCAGCAGCCAAGCAGGGGGCGGTAAACAGCCCCAGCATTTT | CASSQAGGGKQPQHF
- | TRBJ2-3 | TRBV7-3 | - | TGTGCCAGCAGCACTACAGGGTCTAGCACAGATACGCAGTATTTT | CASSTTGSSTDTQYF
- | TRBJ1-1 | TRBV7-9 | TRBD1 | TGTGCCAGCAGCTTACGGACAGGGAGAATGGAAGCTTTCTTT | CASSLRTGRMEAFF
few | TRBJ2-5 | TRBV19 | - | TGTGCCAGTAGTAATTCGGCAGGGCGAGAGACCCAGTACTTC | CASSNSAGRETQYF
- | TRBJ1-2 | TRBV6-5 | - | TGTGCCAGCAGTTACTCGCGTAGCTATGGCTACACCTTC | CASSYSRSYGYTF
- | TRBJ2-7 | TRBV5-5 | TRBD1 | TGTGCCAGCAGCGGATCCCAGGACAGGGCAAGCTCCTACGAGCAGTACTTC | CASSGSQDRASSYEQYF
- | TRBJ2-3 | TRBV9 | TRBD1 | TGTGCCAGCAGCGTAGCTTCCAGGGGGCAGGATACGCAGTATTTT | CASSVASRGQDTQYF
once | TRBJ2-5 | TRBV6-5 | - | TGTGCCAGGAGTAGGGGAGGACAAGAGACCCAGTACTTC | CARSRGGQETQYF
- | TRBJ2-7 | TRBV9 | TRBD1 | TGTGCCAGCAGCGCACAGGGGAACGTTTACGAGCAGTACTTC | CASSAQGNVYEQYF
- | TRBJ1-2 | TRBV28 | TRBD1 | TGTGCCAGCAGACCCACCGGGACAGGGGGCGGCTACACCTTC | CASRPTGTGGGYTF
- | TRBJ1-1 | TRBV2 | - | TGTGCCAGCAAAGTAGCGGGGATGAACACTGAAGCTTTCTTT | CASKVAGMNTEAFF
- | TRBJ2-6 | TRBV7-9 | - | TGTGCCAGCAGCCAAATCTGGGACACCACTGGGGCCAACGTCCTGACTTTC | CASSQIWDTTGANVLTF
- | TRBJ2-6 | TRBV15 | - | TGTGCCACCAGCAGAGCAACAGGGCTTGGGGCCAACGTCCTGACTTTC | CATSRATGLGANVLTF
once | TRBJ2-5 | TRBV4-1 | - | TGCGCCAGCAGCCACCCCCTGGAGACCCAGTACTTC | CASSHPLETQYF
- | TRBJ1-2 | TRBV11-3 | - | TGTGCCAGCAGCGGAAACCGAGGGAGAGGCTACACCTTC | CASSGNRGRGYTF
- | TRBJ2-5 | TRBV6-6 | TRBD2 | TGTGCCAGCAGTCAAGGACTAGCGGGAATGGAGACCCAGTACTTC | CASSQGLAGMETQYF
- | TRBJ2-7 | TRBV13 | - | TGTGCCAGCAGCACCCATCTGGCCGAGCAGTACTTC | CASSTHLAEQYF
few | TRBJ1-5 | TRBV4-3 | TRBD1 | TGCGCCAGCAGCCCTGGACAGGGGGGCAATCAGCCCCAGCATTTT | CASSPGQGGNQPQHF